The rows below give T cell receptor beta chains drawn from one sample of a study of shared clonotypes between healthy human individuals. The data were produced by immunoSEQ multiplex PCR, yet TCRdb's version contains in-frame clones alone and is incomplete. The sample lists 1,400,000 or so clones, approximately 98.5% occurring once. Material for sequencing was naive CD4+ T cells sorted from blood. These TCRs come from a man aged 30 to 45 in good health. Each CDR3 is given with its conserved first and last residue. D genes are given only for firm matches. Clone size is shown for a subset of rows, as once, few, many or a class of expanded clone.

v_gene	j_gene	abundance	d_gene	CDR3aa	CDR3nt
TRBV5-1	TRBJ1-5	NA	TRBD1	CASSPGTGIQPQHF	TGCGCCAGCAGCCCGGGGACAGGGATTCAGCCCCAGCATTTT
TRBV7-2	TRBJ2-4	NA	NA	CASSPQGGGNIQYF	TGTGCCAGCAGCCCACAGGGAGGGGGAAACATTCAGTACTTC
TRBV6-5	TRBJ2-7	NA	NA	CASSYSRTDYSYEQYF	TGTGCCAGCAGTTACTCCCGGACGGACTACTCCTACGAGCAGTACTTC
TRBV30	TRBJ2-3	NA	NA	CAGETGNTDTQYF	TGTGCCGGCGAGACTGGGAACACAGATACGCAGTATTTT
TRBV2	TRBJ2-7	NA	TRBD2	CASSEVLAGGPDEQYF	TGTGCCAGCAGTGAAGTTCTAGCGGGAGGGCCGGATGAGCAGTACTTC
TRBV27	TRBJ2-1	NA	TRBD1	CASSLAQGFSYNEQFF	TGTGCCAGCAGTTTAGCACAGGGGTTTTCCTACAATGAGCAGTTCTTC
TRBV7-6	TRBJ2-6	NA	TRBD1	CASSPRDRVSVLTF	TGTGCCAGCAGCCCCCGGGACAGGGTCAGCGTCCTGACTTTC
TRBV6-1	TRBJ1-2	NA	NA	CASSAYYGYTF	TGTGCCAGCAGTGCATACTATGGCTACACCTTC
TRBV16	TRBJ2-7	NA	NA	CASSRPTRRGRNEQYF	TGTGCCAGCAGCCGCCCCACGCGGAGGGGCAGGAACGAGCAGTACTTC
TRBV14	TRBJ1-2	NA	TRBD1	CASSHGPGQLYGYTF	TGTGCCAGCAGCCACGGGCCGGGACAGCTCTATGGCTACACCTTC
TRBV5-1	TRBJ2-7	NA	NA	CASSFKGRNDEQYF	TGCGCCAGCAGCTTCAAGGGGAGGAACGACGAGCAGTACTTC
TRBV11-3	TRBJ2-1	NA	TRBD1	CASSRTGTNEQFF	TGTGCCAGCAGCCGGACAGGGACGAATGAGCAGTTCTTC
TRBV19	TRBJ2-7	NA	NA	CASSIFYEQYF	TGTGCCAGTAGTATTTTTTACGAGCAGTACTTC
TRBV28	TRBJ1-5	NA	NA	CASSFNRGQGPRSNQPQHF	TGTGCCAGCAGTTTCAATCGGGGGCAGGGGCCTCGGAGCAATCAGCCCCAGCATTTT
TRBV10-1	TRBJ2-1	NA	TRBD2	CASSESISGAYNEQFF	TGCGCCAGCAGTGAGTCTATTAGCGGGGCCTACAATGAGCAGTTCTTC
TRBV7-9	TRBJ1-3	NA	NA	CASSFARTGNTIYF	TGTGCCAGCAGCTTCGCTAGGACTGGAAACACCATATATTTT
TRBV6-5	TRBJ2-7	NA	NA	CASSYSGKLYEQYF	TGTGCCAGCAGTTACTCCGGGAAACTATACGAGCAGTACTTC
TRBV4-1	TRBJ1-4	NA	NA	CASSHLGRREKLFF	TGCGCCAGCAGCCATCTTGGGAGGAGGGAAAAACTGTTTTTT
TRBV27	TRBJ2-1	once	NA	CASSLRDGMNEQFF	TGTGCCAGCAGTCTCCGGGACGGGATGAATGAGCAGTTCTTC
TRBV5-1	TRBJ2-7	once	TRBD1	CASSLIRDRGTEQYF	TGCGCCAGCAGCTTGATCCGGGACAGGGGCACCGAGCAGTACTTC
TRBV5-1	TRBJ2-5	NA	TRBD2	CASSQTSGRGETQYF	TGCGCCAGCAGCCAGACTAGCGGGAGAGGAGAGACCCAGTACTTC
TRBV29-1	TRBJ1-2	NA	TRBD1	CSGESGTGYGYTF	TGCAGCGGTGAATCCGGGACAGGCTATGGCTACACCTTC